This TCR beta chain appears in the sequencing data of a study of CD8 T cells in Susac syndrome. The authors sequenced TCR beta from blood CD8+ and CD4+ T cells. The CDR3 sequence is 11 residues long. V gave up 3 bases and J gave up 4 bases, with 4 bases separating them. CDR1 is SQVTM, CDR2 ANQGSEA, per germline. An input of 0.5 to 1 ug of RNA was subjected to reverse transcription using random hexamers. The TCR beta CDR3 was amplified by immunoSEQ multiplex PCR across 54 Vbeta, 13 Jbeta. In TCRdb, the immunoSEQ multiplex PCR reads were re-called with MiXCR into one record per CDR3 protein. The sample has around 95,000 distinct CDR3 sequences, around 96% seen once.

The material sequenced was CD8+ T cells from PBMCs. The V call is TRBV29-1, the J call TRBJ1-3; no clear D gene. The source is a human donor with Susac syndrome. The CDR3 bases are TGCAGCGTTGACCGGGGAAACACCATATATTTT. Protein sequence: CSVDRGNTIYF.